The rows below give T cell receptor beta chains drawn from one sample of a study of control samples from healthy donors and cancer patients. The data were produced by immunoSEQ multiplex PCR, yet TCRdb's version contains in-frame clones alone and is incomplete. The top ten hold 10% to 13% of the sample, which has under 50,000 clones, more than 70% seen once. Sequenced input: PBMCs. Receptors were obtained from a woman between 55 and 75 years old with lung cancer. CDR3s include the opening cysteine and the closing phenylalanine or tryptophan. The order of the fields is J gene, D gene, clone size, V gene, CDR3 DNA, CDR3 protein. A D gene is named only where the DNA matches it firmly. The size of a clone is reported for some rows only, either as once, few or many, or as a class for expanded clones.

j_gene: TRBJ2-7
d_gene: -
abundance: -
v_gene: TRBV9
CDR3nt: TGTGCCAGCAGCGTAGCTAGAGAGGGGCAGGACACCTACGAGCAGTACTTC
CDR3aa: CASSVAREGQDTYEQYF

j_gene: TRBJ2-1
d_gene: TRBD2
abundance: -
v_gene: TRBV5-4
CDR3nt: TGTGCCAGCAGCTCGGGACTAGCGGAGAACAATGAGCAGTTCTTC
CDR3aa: CASSSGLAENNEQFF

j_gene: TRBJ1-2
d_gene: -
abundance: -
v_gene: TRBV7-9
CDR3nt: TGTGCCAGCAGCTTACAGGAGTCGAGGGGTTATGGCTACACCTTC
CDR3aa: CASSLQESRGYGYTF

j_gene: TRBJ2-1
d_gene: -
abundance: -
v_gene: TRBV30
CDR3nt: TGTGCCTGGAGTCAAGCGGGCACCACCTACAATGAGCAGTTCTTC
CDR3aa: CAWSQAGTTYNEQFF

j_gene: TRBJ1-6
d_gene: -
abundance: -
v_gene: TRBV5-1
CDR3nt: TGCGCCAGCAGCTTTGGCGTGGGGAATTCACCCCTCCACTTT
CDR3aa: CASSFGVGNSPLHF

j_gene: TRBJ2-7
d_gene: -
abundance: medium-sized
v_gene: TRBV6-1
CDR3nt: TGTGCCAGCAGTGAAGTCGAACCAGGGGCCGAGCAGTACTTC
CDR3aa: CASSEVEPGAEQYF

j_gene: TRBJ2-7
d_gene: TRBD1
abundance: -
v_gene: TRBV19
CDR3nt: TGTGCCAGTAGTATAGGTCCGGGACAGGGTGGTAACGAGCAGTACTTC
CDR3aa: CASSIGPGQGGNEQYF

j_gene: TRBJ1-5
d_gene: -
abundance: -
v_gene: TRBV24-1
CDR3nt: TGTGCCACCAGTGATTTGGGAGACGGGCCGGGTCAGCCCCAGCATTTT
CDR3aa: CATSDLGDGPGQPQHF

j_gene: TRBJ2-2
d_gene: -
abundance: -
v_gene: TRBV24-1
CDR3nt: TGTGCCACCAGTGGACTGACAGGGAACACCGGGGAGCTGTTTTTT
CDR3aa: CATSGLTGNTGELFF

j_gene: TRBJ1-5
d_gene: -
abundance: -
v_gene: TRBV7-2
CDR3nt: TGTGCCAGCAGCTTAGGAGGATCCAGGGACAGCAATCAGCCCCAGCATTTT
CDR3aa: CASSLGGSRDSNQPQHF

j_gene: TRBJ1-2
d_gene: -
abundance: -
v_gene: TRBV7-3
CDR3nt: TGTGCCAGCAGCTTAACGGGGGCAGGTGGCTACACCTTC
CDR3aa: CASSLTGAGGYTF

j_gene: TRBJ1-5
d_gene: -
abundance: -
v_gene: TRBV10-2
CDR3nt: TGCGCCAGCAGTGAGTCGGAAGGGGAAGTAGAGCCCCAGCATTTT
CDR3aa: CASSESEGEVEPQHF

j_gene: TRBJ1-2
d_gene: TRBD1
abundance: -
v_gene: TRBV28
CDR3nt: TGTGCCAGCAGTTTATCCGGGACAGGCTATGGCTACACCTTC
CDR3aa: CASSLSGTGYGYTF

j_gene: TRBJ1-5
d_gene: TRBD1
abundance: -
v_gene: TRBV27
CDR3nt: TGTGCCAGCAGTTTAGGGCAGGGGGGCAATCAGCCCCAGCATTTT
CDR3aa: CASSLGQGGNQPQHF

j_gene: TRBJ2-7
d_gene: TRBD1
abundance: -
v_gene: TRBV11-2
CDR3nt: TGTGCCAGCAGCTCCCCACTGACAGGGCACTACGAGCAGTACTTC
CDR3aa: CASSSPLTGHYEQYF

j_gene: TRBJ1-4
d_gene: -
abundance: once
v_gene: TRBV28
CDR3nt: TGTGCCAGCAGTCCCCAGCAGGGCTTCGGGAAACTGTTTTTT
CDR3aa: CASSPQQGFGKLFF

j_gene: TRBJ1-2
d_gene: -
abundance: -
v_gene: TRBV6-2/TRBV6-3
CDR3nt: TGTGCCAGCAGTTACCATGATCCGCAGAATTATGGCTACACCTTC
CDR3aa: CASSYHDPQNYGYTF

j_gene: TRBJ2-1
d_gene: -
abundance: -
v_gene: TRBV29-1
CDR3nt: TGCAGCGGGGAAGGGCCCGAAGGGTGGCAGTTCTTC
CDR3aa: CSGEGPEGWQFF

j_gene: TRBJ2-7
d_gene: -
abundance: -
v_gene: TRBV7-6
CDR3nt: TGTGCCAGCAGCCCGCCGGGCAGAAAAAGAACTAGGGGCGGGTACGAGCAGTACTTC
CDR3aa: CASSPPGRKRTRGGYEQYF

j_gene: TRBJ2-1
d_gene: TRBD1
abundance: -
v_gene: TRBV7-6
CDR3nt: TGTGCCAGCAGCTTATTGGCGGGAACAGGGGGTTTCAATGAGCAGTTCTTC
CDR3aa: CASSLLAGTGGFNEQFF

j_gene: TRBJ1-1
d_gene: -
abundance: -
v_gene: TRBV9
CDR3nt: TGTGCCAGCAGCGTAGGGGGGGATACTGAAGCTTTCTTT
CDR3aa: CASSVGGDTEAFF

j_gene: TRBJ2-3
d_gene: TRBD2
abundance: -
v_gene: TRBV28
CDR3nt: TGTGCCAGCAGACTAGCGGGAGATACGCAGTATTTT
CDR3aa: CASRLAGDTQYF

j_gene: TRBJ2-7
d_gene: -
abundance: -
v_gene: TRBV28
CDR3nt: TGTGCCAGCACACCAAATGACCGGACAGAGCAGTACTTC
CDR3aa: CASTPNDRTEQYF

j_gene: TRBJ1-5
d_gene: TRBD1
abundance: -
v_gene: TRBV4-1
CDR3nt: TGCGCCAGCAGCCGGAGGACAGGGGGAAATCAGCCCCAGCATTTT
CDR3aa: CASSRRTGGNQPQHF

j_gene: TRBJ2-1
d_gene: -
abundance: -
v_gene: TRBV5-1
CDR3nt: TGCGCCAGCAGCTCTGGGAGCGGAAATACCTACAATGAGCAGTTCTTC
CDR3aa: CASSSGSGNTYNEQFF

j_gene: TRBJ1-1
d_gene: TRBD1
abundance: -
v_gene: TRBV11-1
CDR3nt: TGTGCCAGCAGCTTATTGGACAGGTTGAACACTGAAGCTTTCTTT
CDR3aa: CASSLLDRLNTEAFF

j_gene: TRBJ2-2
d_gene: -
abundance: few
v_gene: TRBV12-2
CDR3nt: TGTGCAAGCTCGCGGGATGAAGGCGGGGAGCTGTTTTTT
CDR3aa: CASSRDEGGELFF

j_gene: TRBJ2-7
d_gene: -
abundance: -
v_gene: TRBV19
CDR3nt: TGTGCCAGTAGTATTACCCGTGGGGGGCGAGCATACGAGCAGTACTTC
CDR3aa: CASSITRGGRAYEQYF

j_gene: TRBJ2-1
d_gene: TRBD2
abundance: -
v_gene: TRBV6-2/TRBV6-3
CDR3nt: TGTGCCAGCAGTCAGGGACTAGCGGAATCGAGAAAGTTCTTC
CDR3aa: CASSQGLAESRKFF

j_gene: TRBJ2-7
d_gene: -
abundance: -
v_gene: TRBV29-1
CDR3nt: TGCAGCGTTGAAGGGGGGGAAGGAGCGCAGAGCTCCTACGAGCAGTACTTC
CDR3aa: CSVEGGEGAQSSYEQYF

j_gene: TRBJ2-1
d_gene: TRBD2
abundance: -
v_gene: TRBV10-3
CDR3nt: TGTGCCATCGCCAAGACTAGCGGGTTATACAATGAGCAGTTCTTC
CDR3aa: CAIAKTSGLYNEQFF

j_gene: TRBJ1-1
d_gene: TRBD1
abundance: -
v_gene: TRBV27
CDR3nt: TGTGCCAGCAGTAGACGGGACAGGGTGGACACTGAAGCTTTCTTT
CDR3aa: CASSRRDRVDTEAFF

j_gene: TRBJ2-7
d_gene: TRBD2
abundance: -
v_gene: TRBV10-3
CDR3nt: TGTGCCATCAGTTTGACTAGCGGGAGCTACGAGCAGTACTTC
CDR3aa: CAISLTSGSYEQYF

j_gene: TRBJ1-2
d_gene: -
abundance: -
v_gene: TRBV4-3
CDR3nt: TGCGCCAGCAGCCAAGATTGGATGGGAAACGGGGGCTACACCTTC
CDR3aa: CASSQDWMGNGGYTF

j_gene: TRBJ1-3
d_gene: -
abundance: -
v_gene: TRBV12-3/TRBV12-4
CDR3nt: TGTGCCAGCAGTTTGTTTCTCGGAAACACCATATATTTT
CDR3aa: CASSLFLGNTIYF

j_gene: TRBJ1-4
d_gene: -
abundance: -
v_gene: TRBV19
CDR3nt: TGTGCCAGTAGTAAACGAGGGACTTCAACTAATGAAAAACTGTTTTTT
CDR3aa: CASSKRGTSTNEKLFF

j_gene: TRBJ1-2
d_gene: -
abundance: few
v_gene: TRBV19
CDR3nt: TGTGCCAGTATAGGTGGTGGCTATGGCTACACCTTC
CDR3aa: CASIGGGYGYTF

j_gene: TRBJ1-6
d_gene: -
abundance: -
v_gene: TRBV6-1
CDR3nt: TGTGCCAGCAGTGACAGGGGAAGTCATTCACCCCTCCACTTT
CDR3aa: CASSDRGSHSPLHF

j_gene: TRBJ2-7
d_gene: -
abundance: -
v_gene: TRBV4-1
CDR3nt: TGCGCCAGCAGCCAGCTGGGCTTCGAGCAGTACTTC
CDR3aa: CASSQLGFEQYF

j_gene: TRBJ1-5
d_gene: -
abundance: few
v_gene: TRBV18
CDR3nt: TGTGCCAGCTCACCAGGAGTGGCTAATCAGCCCCAGCATTTT
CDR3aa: CASSPGVANQPQHF

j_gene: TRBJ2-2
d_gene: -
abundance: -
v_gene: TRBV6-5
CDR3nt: TGTGCCTGCGCTCGGGGGGCGCAGGGCACCGGGGAGCTGTTTTTT
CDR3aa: CACARGAQGTGELFF